One and the same sample provided the 24 T cell receptor beta chains below, sequenced in a study of blood T cell repertoires in COVID-19. The data were produced by immunoSEQ multiplex PCR, yet TCRdb's version contains in-frame clones alone and is incomplete. The repertoire has some 380,000 clones, over 75% of them found once; the top ten carry 1.3%. Material: PBMCs or T cells enriched from blood (not recorded which). These TCRs come from a man younger than 40 who had recovered from COVID-19.

The chain has TRBV3-1 (or the pseudogene TRBV3-2) and TRBJ1-4; the D gene is possibly TRBD1 (5 bases). Germline V gene lookup returns CDR1 LGHDT and CDR2 YNNKEL (reference sequence). V dropped 3 bases and J dropped 3 bases, with 11 bases sitting between them. This CDR3 region has 15 residues. CDR3 sequence reads: CASSHMGQANEKLFF. DNA of the CDR3: TGTGCCAGCAGCCACATGGGGCAGGCTAATGAAAAACTGTTTTTT.

This clone showed up just once. This chain uses TRBV5-6 with TRBJ2-1, with a weak D call TRBD1 (5 bases). V lost 0 bases to trimming and J lost 4 bases, with 8 bases between them. The CDR3 is made up of 14 amino acids. CDR1 and CDR2 from the germline V gene are SGHDT and YYEEEE. For the CDR3, the DNA is TGTGCCAGCAGCTTGGACAGGCAATACAATGAGCAGTTCTTC. Translation: CASSLDRQYNEQFF.

This chain links TRBV6-5 with TRBJ2-7, with 11 bases aligning to TRBD1. V lost 2 bases to trimming and J lost 5 bases; unmatched junction nucleotides: 2. The germline V gene encodes CDR1 MNHEY and CDR2 SVGAGI. This CDR3 has 14 amino acids. The CDR3 region has the DNA TGTGCCAGCAGTTACCGGGACAGGGGGAACGAGCAGTACTTC. Its protein product is CASSYRDRGNEQYF.

In this sample, this clone turned up a few times. The rearrangement links TRBV10-3 to TRBJ1-4; D possibly corresponds to TRBD1 (5 bases). V dropped 6 bases and J dropped 6 bases, with 14 bases sitting between them. Germline lookup yields CDR1 ENHRY and CDR2 SYGVKD. CDR3 length: 14 amino acids. CDR3 in DNA: TGTGCCATCAGGGGGCAGGGTCTACATGAAAAACTGTTTTTT. Amino acids: CAIRGQGLHEKLFF.

This sequence joins TRBV7-2 and TRBJ2-1, with D possibly matching TRBD2 (6 bases). Per germline, CDR1 SGHTA and CDR2 FQGNSA. Trimming left V 1 base short and J 7 bases short, with 8 bases between. The CDR3 extends over 13 amino acids. CDR3 amino acids: CASSLGGRNEQFF. CDR3 coding DNA: TGTGCCAGCAGCTTAGGAGGGAGGAATGAGCAGTTCTTC. Supplemented by reference TRBV7-2 and TRBJ2-1, the full variable domain reads GAGVSQSPSNKVTEKGKDVELRCDPISGHTALYWYRQSLGQGLEFLIYFQGNSAPDKSGLPSDRFSAERTGGSVSTLTIQRTQQEDSAVYLCASSLGGRNEQFFGPGTRLTVL.

The chain joins TRBV18 to TRBJ2-5, with 7 bases identical to TRBD1. CDR3 length: 14 amino acids. Looked up from germline, CDR1 is KGHSH and CDR2 is LQKENI. V lost 5 bases, J lost 9 bases, and 12 bases stayed unmatched. CDR3 region: CASSRGDSLGAQYF. In DNA, the CDR3 is TGTGCCAGCTCAAGAGGGGACAGCCTAGGGGCCCAGTACTTC.

This chain uses TRBV6-1 with TRBJ1-5; D perhaps matches TRBD1 (6 bases). The CDR3 is 15 amino acids. From germline, CDR1 is MNHNS and CDR2 SASEGT. V was trimmed by 1 base and J by 4 bases, leaving 11 bases between them. The CDR3 loop reads CASSEGAGVNQPQHF. CDR3 DNA sequence: TGTGCCAGCAGTGAAGGGGCAGGGGTTAATCAGCCCCAGCATTTT.

The rearrangement uses TRBV10-2 and TRBJ2-7; 13 bases line up with TRBD2. With V trimmed by 8 bases and J by 4 bases, 8 bases remained unmatched. Per germline, CDR1 WSHSY and CDR2 SAAADI. The CDR3 consists of 15 residues. The CDR3 reads CASGLTSGGAYEQYF. In nucleotides, the CDR3 is TGCGCCAGCGGTCTAACTAGCGGGGGGGCGTACGAGCAGTACTTC.

This chain uses TRBV29-1 with TRBJ1-1; 7 positions agree with TRBD1. The germline V gene has CDR1 SQVTM and CDR2 ANQGSEA. Trimming at V came to 7 bases and at J to 0 bases, leaving 17 bases not matched to a gene. This CDR3 contains 17 residues. CDR3 DNA sequence: TGCAGCGCCGCCCTAGGGACAGCCCAAAAAATGAACACTGAAGCTTTCTTT. Its translation: CSAALGTAQKMNTEAFF.

The gene calls are TRBV7-8 and TRBJ1-5; D gene unclear. Deletions cut 5 bases from V and 2 bases from J, with 16 bases between. Germline CDR1 reads SGHVS; CDR2 reads FQNEAQ. This CDR3 comprises 16 residues. The CDR3 DNA reads as TGTGCCAGCAGCCCCGCCGCCCCGTCAGGCAATCAGCCCCAGCATTTT. This sequence encodes CASSPAAPSGNQPQHF.

Only a few counts were recorded for this clone. This chain joins TRBV27 and TRBJ2-3; 10 nucleotides align to TRBD1. V lost 6 bases to trimming and J lost 5 bases; unmatched junction nucleotides: 11. Germline CDR1 MNHEY, CDR2 SMNVEV (reference sequence). The CDR3 has 16 amino acids. The CDR3 spells CASSRDGTGVKDTQYF. CDR3 nucleotides: TGTGCCAGCAGCCGAGACGGGACAGGGGTGAAAGATACGCAGTATTTT.

The V and J genes are TRBV11-2 and TRBJ2-5; no definite D call. The V gene's germline CDR1 is SGHAT and CDR2 FQNNGV. This CDR3 is 13 amino acids long. V was pared by 1 base and J by 5 bases, with 8 bases between. The CDR3 DNA reads as TGTGCCAGCAGCTTAGCTCAACTGGAGACCCAGTACTTC. Translation gives CASSLAQLETQYF.

This chain links TRBV7-8 with TRBJ2-3; 10 positions agree with TRBD2. The CDR3 has 16 residues. The V gene end was trimmed by 5 bases and the J gene end by 1 base; junction bases not matched to a gene: 6. Germline values: CDR1 SGHVS, CDR2 FQNEAQ. The CDR3 nucleotides are TGTGCCAGCAGCCTTTTAGCGGGGGGCCGCACAGATACGCAGTATTTT. This codes for CASSLLAGGRTDTQYF.

This sequence joins TRBV5-1 and TRBJ2-3, with TRBD1 matching over 7 bases. The CDR3 has 15 amino acids. The V segment lost 0 bases and the J segment 2 bases; nucleotides outside the gene matches: 3. CDR1 is SGHRS and CDR2 is YFSETQ in the germline V gene. CDR3 region: CASSLGDSFTDTQYF. The CDR3 coding sequence is TGCGCCAGCAGCTTGGGGGACAGCTTCACAGATACGCAGTATTTT.

This clone was seen just once. This chain joins TRBV19 and TRBJ2-1; D gene unclear. The germline V gene has CDR1 LNHDA and CDR2 SQIVND (reference sequence). There are 19 residues in the CDR3. V gave up 3 bases and J gave up 0 bases, with 21 bases separating them. The CDR3 loop is CASSITPVSTPYSYNEQFF. CDR3 nucleotides: TGTGCCAGTAGTATCACCCCCGTCTCTACCCCTTACTCCTACAATGAGCAGTTCTTC.

This sequence joins TRBV11-3 and TRBJ2-2; D is possibly TRBD1 (6 bases). CDR3 length: 13 residues. V was cut by 2 bases and J by 5 bases, with 6 bases left in between. Germline CDR1 SGHNT, CDR2 YENEEA. The CDR3 loop is CASSLTGTGELFF. CDR3 DNA sequence: TGTGCCAGCAGCTTAACAGGGACCGGGGAGCTGTTTTTT.

The V and J genes are TRBV7-8 and TRBJ1-6, with 10 bases identical to TRBD1. Per germline, CDR1 SGHVS and CDR2 FQNEAQ. Trimming removed 5 bases from V and 10 bases from J; junction bases left unmatched: 5. The CDR3 contains 14 residues. The CDR3 sequence: CASSIGTGDSPLHF. The CDR3 nucleotides are TGTGCCAGCAGCATAGGGACAGGGGACTCACCCCTCCACTTT.

The chain carries TRBV7-9 and TRBJ1-4; D ambiguous. Germline V gene sequence: CDR1 SEHNR, CDR2 FQNEAQ (reference sequence). With 3 bases removed from V and 0 bases from J, the gap between germline ends came to 5 bases. CDR3 size: 14 residues. CDR3 sequence (DNA): TGTGCCAGCAGCTTCGTCTCAACTAATGAAAAACTGTTTTTT. This sequence encodes CASSFVSTNEKLFF.

The chain joins TRBV2 to TRBJ2-1; 9 positions match TRBD1. V gave up 6 bases and J gave up 7 bases; unmatched junction bases: 4. Germline loops: CDR1 SNHLY, CDR2 FYNNEI. The CDR3 runs to 13 residues. The CDR3 DNA is TGTGCCAGCAGGGGGGACAGGGCGAATGAGCAGTTCTTC. Its translation is CASRGDRANEQFF.

This clone appeared a few times. The CDR3 here is CASSYSSSIGNTIYF. CDR3 coding DNA: TGTGCCAGCAGTTACTCATCCAGTATTGGAAACACCATATATTTT. This chain uses TRBV6-6 with TRBJ1-3; D call uncertain. The ends were cut back, 0 bases at V and 3 bases at J, with 9 bases in the middle. The CDR3 runs to 15 residues. The germline gives CDR1 MNHNY, CDR2 SVGAGI (reference sequence).

This chain joins TRBV2 and TRBJ2-5; D possibly corresponds to TRBD2 (6 bases). The CDR3 runs to 16 residues. CDR1 and CDR2 from the germline V gene are SNHLY and FYNNEI. The V end was cut by 5 bases, the J end by 2 bases, with 18 bases between. Written as DNA, the CDR3 is TGTGCCAGCAGTCATTCGGCACGGGACTTTCAAGAGACCCAGTACTTC. It is translated as CASSHSARDFQETQYF.

This chain links TRBV27 with TRBJ1-3; 12 bases align to TRBD1. The CDR3 covers 17 residues. V dropped 2 bases and J dropped 6; count of bases not matched to a gene: 8. Germline V lookup: CDR1 MNHEY, CDR2 SMNVEV (reference sequence). In DNA form, the CDR3 reads TGTGCCAGCAGTTTAGGCTTGGGACAGGGGGCGAAAAACACCATATATTTT. Translated: CASSLGLGQGAKNTIYF.

The rearrangement links TRBV2 to TRBJ1-2; perhaps TRBD1 as D (5 bases). The CDR3 is 10 amino acids. Germline loops: CDR1 SNHLY, CDR2 FYNNEI. Between the trimmed V and J ends, which lost 7 bases and 11 bases, there was a span of 11 bases. The CDR3 coding sequence is TGTGCCAGCAAGGACACCGGTTACACCTTC. It translates to CASKDTGYTF.

The chain recombines TRBV9 with TRBJ2-3; maybe TRBD1 (5 bases). Trimming removed 3 bases at V and 2 bases at J, with 10 bases between. The CDR3 is made up of 14 amino acids. The germline V gene has CDR1 SGDLS and CDR2 YYNGEE. The CDR3 DNA is TGTGCCAGCAGCGGACAGCCAAACACAGATACGCAGTATTTT. Amino acids: CASSGQPNTDTQYF.